This TCR beta chain stems from a study of blood T cells in healthy people across ages. Findings of the study overall: Changes seen in expanded clonotypes were possibly confounded by donor CMV status left unknown. Age advanced and TCR beta diversity per million T cells fell, roughly linearly.

On this clonotype: Its antigen remains unidentified.

PCR was performed a second time for about 7 to 11 cycles using a sample-barcoded 5' primer and a J-beta primer mix. TCRdb re-called the 5' RACE reads with MiXCR, one entry per CDR3 protein. Of about 780,000 distinct CDR3 sequences detected, more than 25% appear once; the ten largest clones hold about 2.9%. The data also belong to a second study, concerning T cells of mothers and their children.

The sample was blood. The TCR was taken from a boy younger than 18 in good health.

The CDR3 spells CSVDQYNEQFF. The CDR3 nucleotides read TGCAGCGTTGACCAGTACAATGAGCAGTTCTTC. This chain connects TRBV29-1 to TRBJ2-1; no clear D. The V gene lost 3 bases and the J gene lost 4 bases, with 4 bases spanning the gap. The CDR3 totals 11 residues. Germline CDR1 reads SQVTM; CDR2 reads ANQGSEA.